What follows are 18 T cell receptor beta chains derived from one specimen sequenced in a study of blood T cell repertoires in COVID-19. The table came from immunoSEQ multiplex PCR; TCRdb's copy has only in-frame clones and leaves some out. Of 40,000 or so clones in the sample, 86% were seen once. The sample consisted of peripheral blood. These receptors were obtained from a man in his 60s with active COVID-19.

This chain joins TRBV11-3 and TRBJ2-1, with D hard to call. Between the trimmed V and J ends, which lost 8 bases and 5 bases, there was a span of 7 bases. The CDR3 is made up of 11 amino acids. Germline V lookup: CDR1 SGHNT, CDR2 YENEEA. CDR3 nucleotide sequence: TGTGCCAGCTCCCGGGACAATGAGCAGTTCTTC. It is translated as CASSRDNEQFF.

This sequence joins TRBV7-3 and TRBJ2-3; perhaps TRBD1 as D (6 bases). CDR3 size: 15 residues. The germline CDR1 and CDR2 sequences are SGHTA and FQGTGA. V lost 4 bases and J 0 bases, leaving 11 bases between the germline ends. CDR3: CASSYGGLSTDTQYF. The DNA of the CDR3 is TGTGCCAGCAGCTATGGGGGCCTAAGCACAGATACGCAGTATTTT.

V is TRBV5-1 and J is TRBJ2-5; D is unresolved. Germline CDR1 is SGHRS and CDR2 is YFSETQ. The CDR3 is 13 residues long. With 2 bases removed from V and 5 bases from J, the gap between germline ends came to 10 bases. CDR3: CASSFQAGETQYF. The CDR3 bases are TGCGCCAGCAGCTTCCAGGCTGGGGAGACCCAGTACTTC.

This clone has a single count. The CDR3 nucleotides read TGTGCCACCAAAGTGGGGACTAGCGGGTATGAGCAGTTCTTC. The encoded protein is CATKVGTSGYEQFF. The genes are TRBV10-3 and TRBJ2-1; TRBD2 matches 12 bases. The V and J ends lost 10 bases and 8 bases, in that order; junction bases with no gene match: 9. Germline V gene sequence: CDR1 ENHRY, CDR2 SYGVKD. The CDR3 sequence is 14 residues long.

This clone appeared a single time. V usage is TRBV10-3 and J usage is TRBJ1-5; perhaps TRBD1 as D (6 bases). V lost 3 bases to trimming and J lost 2 bases, with 11 bases between them. CDR3 length: 15 amino acids. The germline gives CDR1 ENHRY, CDR2 SYGVKD. The DNA of the CDR3 is TGTGCCATCAGTGATACAGGGTTTGGCAATCAGCCCCAGCATTTT. It codes for CAISDTGFGNQPQHF.

The chain links TRBV30 to TRBJ2-7; TRBD1 might be the D (6 bases). V dropped 7 bases and J dropped 0 bases, with 16 bases sitting between them. The CDR3 is made up of 14 amino acids. In germline, CDR1 is GTSNPN, CDR2 SVGIG (reference sequence). The CDR3 reads CAFTTGTHSYEQYF. In nucleotides, the CDR3 is TGTGCCTTCACAACAGGGACCCACTCCTACGAGCAGTACTTC.

This clone was found a few times. The rearrangement joins TRBV2 to TRBJ2-7, with 8 nucleotides matching TRBD1. CDR1 is SNHLY and CDR2 is FYNNEI in the germline V gene. The length of the CDR3 is 14 residues. The trim removed 6 bases at V and 4 bases at J, leaving 8 bases unmatched. CDR3 DNA sequence: TGTGCCAGCAGAGGGACAGGTTTATCGTACGAGCAGTACTTC. This codes for CASRGTGLSYEQYF.

This sequence joins TRBV6-5 and TRBJ1-6; D is ambiguous. CDR3 length: 13 amino acids. The germline CDR1 and CDR2 sequences are MNHEY and SVGAGI. Trimming cost V 5 bases and J 7 bases, with 9 bases left between them. The CDR3 DNA follows: TGTGCCAGCAGTCGGTCCCCAAATTCACCCCTCCACTTT. This gives the protein CASSRSPNSPLHF.

This clone appeared a single time. The chain has TRBV6-2 or TRBV6-3 and TRBJ2-3; 11 bases fit TRBD2. The V gene end was trimmed by 5 bases and the J gene end by 2 bases; junction bases not matched to a gene: 3. In germline, CDR1 is MNHEY, CDR2 SVGEGT. This CDR3 spans 15 amino acids. CDR3 nucleotides: TGTGCCAGCAGTAAGGGACTAGCGGTCACAGATACGCAGTATTTT. Translated: CASSKGLAVTDTQYF.

This clone is classed as medium-sized. The rearrangement joins TRBV7-8 to TRBJ1-5; 8 bases line up with TRBD1. V was pared by 5 bases and J by 0 bases, with 15 bases of the junction left unmatched. Germline lookup yields CDR1 SGHVS and CDR2 FQNEAQ. The CDR3 has 19 residues. The CDR3 nucleotides read TGTGCCAGCAGCCCACCTCCGGGACAGGCCCGATATAGCAATCAGCCCCAGCATTTT. Its protein is CASSPPPGQARYSNQPQHF. The full variable domain, completed using reference TRBV7-8 and TRBJ1-5, is GAGVSQSPRYKVAKRGQDVALRCDPISGHVSLFWYQQALGQGPEFLTYFQNEAQLDKSGLPSDRFFAERPEGSVSTLKIQRTQQEDSAVYLCASSPPPGQARYSNQPQHFGDGTRLSIL.

The chain employs TRBV6-5 and TRBJ2-1; 8 nucleotides line up with TRBD2. CDR3 length: 15 amino acids. Germline V lookup: CDR1 MNHEY, CDR2 SVGAGI. J was trimmed by 3 bases and V by 2 bases; bases with no gene match: 3. CDR3 region: CASSYPREGYNEQFF. CDR3 bases: TGTGCCAGCAGTTACCCCCGGGAGGGCTACAATGAGCAGTTCTTC.

This clone came up a few times. The chain is built from TRBV19 and TRBJ2-7, with TRBD2 matching over 9 bases. Germline assignment: CDR1 LNHDA and CDR2 SQIVND (reference sequence). This CDR3 comprises 14 residues. J lost 7 bases, V lost 6 bases, and 10 bases had no gene match. The CDR3 bases are TGTGCCAGTAGCCTAGCGGGATCGGCGGGTGAGCAGTACTTC. It translates to CASSLAGSAGEQYF.

A remark on this clone: This sample includes further DNA sequences coding for the same CDR3. This chain links TRBV5-4 with TRBJ2-2; 7 nucleotides match TRBD2. Looked up from germline, CDR1 is SGHNT and CDR2 is YYREEE (reference sequence). CDR3 length: 17 amino acids. The V and J ends lost 6 bases and 3 bases, in that order; junction bases with no gene match: 14. The CDR3 bases are TGTGCCAGCATGAGCGGGACTTCCTGGGGGGACACCGGGGAGCTGTTTTTT. Residues: CASMSGTSWGDTGELFF. The variable domain in full, completed from reference TRBV5-4 and TRBJ2-2, reads ETGVTQSPTHLIKTRGQQVTLRCSSQSGHNTVSWYQQALGQGPQFIFQYYREEENGRGNFPPRFSGLQFPNYSSELNVNALELDDSALYLCASMSGTSWGDTGELFFGEGSRLTVL.

The chain is built from TRBV13 and TRBJ2-7; 7 nucleotides align to TRBD2. V shed 3 bases, J shed 4 bases, and the junction held 9 bases outside the gene matches. From germline, CDR1 is PRHDT and CDR2 FYEKMQ (reference sequence). The length of the CDR3 is 15 residues. CDR3 residues: CASSLRRLAEYEQYF. The CDR3 DNA reads as TGTGCCAGCAGCTTGAGGAGGCTAGCGGAATACGAGCAGTACTTC.

This rearrangement joins TRBV7-9 to TRBJ2-1, with 7 bases lining up with TRBD1. This CDR3 is 12 amino acids long. CDR1 SEHNR and CDR2 FQNEAQ come from the germline V gene (reference sequence). V lost 5 bases and J lost 10; bases outside the gene matches: 5. The CDR3 coding sequence is TGTGCCAGCAGCGAGGGGGCTGGGGAGCAGTTCTTC. This codes for CASSEGAGEQFF. Full variable domain (outside the CDR3, taken from reference TRBV7-9 and TRBJ2-1): DTGVSQNPRHKITKRGQNVTFRCDPISEHNRLYWYRQTLGQGPEFLTYFQNEAQLEKSRLLSDRFSAERPKGSFSTLEIQRTEQGDSAMYLCASSEGAGEQFFGPGTRLTVL.

The V call is TRBV5-4, the J call TRBJ2-3; 14 bases are shared with TRBD2. The CDR3 is made up of 17 amino acids. The germline V gene encodes CDR1 SGHNT and CDR2 YYREEE (reference sequence). The ends lost 0 bases at V and 2 bases at J; junction bases unmatched: 2. The CDR3 sequence is CASSLGTSGGNTDTQYF. CDR3 DNA sequence: TGTGCCAGCAGCTTGGGGACTAGCGGGGGGAACACAGATACGCAGTATTTT.

The V call is TRBV10-3, the J call TRBJ1-5, with TRBD1 identical over 9 bases. The CDR3 is made up of 14 amino acids. V gave up 5 bases and J gave up 6 bases; unmatched junction bases: 5. Germline values: CDR1 ENHRY, CDR2 SYGVKD. The CDR3: CAISSQGAGQPQHF. The CDR3 nucleotides are TGTGCCATCAGTTCACAGGGGGCGGGTCAGCCCCAGCATTTT.

The chain uses TRBV6-5 and TRBJ2-7; 7 positions agree with TRBD1. Germline CDR1 MNHEY, CDR2 SVGAGI. V lost 2 bases to trimming and J lost 5 bases; unmatched junction nucleotides: 9. The CDR3 runs to 15 residues. The CDR3 is CASSYLKTGVDEQYF. In DNA form, the CDR3 reads TGTGCCAGCAGTTACCTTAAAACAGGGGTCGACGAGCAGTACTTC.